This T cell receptor (beta chain) was sequenced for a study of T cells in Graves' hyperthyroidism and ophthalmopathy. It was RNA transcripts that yielded the amplified TCR beta CDR3 regions. Carried out on the TCR CDR3, a first-round RT-PCR used the HTBI primer set. Each CDR3 protein is one row after TCRdb ran MiXCR on the multiplex PCR reads. The sample lists 550,000 to 650,000 distinct CDR3 sequences, about 15% seen once, with around 13% in the top ten. The V and J ends lost 0 bases and 8 bases respectively, with 11 bases between them. The length of the CDR3 is 15 residues. CDR1 is ENHRY and CDR2 is SYGVKD in the germline V gene.

Sequences were obtained from blood. The chain recombines TRBV10-3 with TRBJ1-6; no clear D gene. The TCR comes from a woman between 40 and 50 years old with Graves' hyperthyroidism. The CDR3 sequence is CAISESPGRHSPLHF. CDR3 nucleotide sequence: TGTGCCATCAGTGAGTCACCAGGACGGCATTCACCCCTCCACTTT.